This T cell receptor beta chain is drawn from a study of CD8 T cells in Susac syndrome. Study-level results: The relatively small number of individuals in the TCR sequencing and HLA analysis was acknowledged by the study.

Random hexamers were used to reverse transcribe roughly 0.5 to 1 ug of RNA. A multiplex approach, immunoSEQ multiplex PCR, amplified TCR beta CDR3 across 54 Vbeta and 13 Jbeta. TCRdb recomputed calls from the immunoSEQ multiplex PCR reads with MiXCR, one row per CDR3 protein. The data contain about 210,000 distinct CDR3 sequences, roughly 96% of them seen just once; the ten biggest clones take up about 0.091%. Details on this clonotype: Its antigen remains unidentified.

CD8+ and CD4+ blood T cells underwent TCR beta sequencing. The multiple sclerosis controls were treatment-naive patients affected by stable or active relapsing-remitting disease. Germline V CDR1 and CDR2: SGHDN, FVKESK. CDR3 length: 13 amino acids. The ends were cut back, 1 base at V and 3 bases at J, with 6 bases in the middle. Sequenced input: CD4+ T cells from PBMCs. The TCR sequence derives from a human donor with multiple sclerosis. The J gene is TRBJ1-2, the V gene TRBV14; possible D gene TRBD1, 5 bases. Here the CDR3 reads CASSQGQHYGYTF. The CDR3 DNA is TGTGCCAGCAGCCAAGGACAGCACTATGGCTACACCTTC.